Reported below is one TCR beta chain. This table comes from immunoSEQ multiplex PCR, and its TCRdb copy is limited to in-frame clones, with some not included. Altogether 200,000 to 300,000 clones are present, 75% to 85% being singletons, with the ten largest covering approximately 7.5%. This entry belongs to a study of blood T cell repertoires in COVID-19. CDR3 size: 10 residues. Germline V CDR1 and CDR2: SQVTM, ANQGSEA. The V end was cut by 1 base, the J end by 9 bases, with 6 bases between. V usage is TRBV29-1 and J usage is TRBJ1-1; D not certain. The receptor's source is an elderly woman with COVID-19, enrolled during active disease. The sample was peripheral blood. This CDR3 reads CSVEVAKAFF. The CDR3 nucleotides read TGCAGCGTTGAAGTGGCAAAAGCTTTCTTT.